These T cell receptor beta chains were read from a single sample in a study of tumor-infiltrating lymphocytes in glioblastoma multiforme. MiXCR, run by TCRdb on the multiplex PCR reads, gives a single entry per CDR3 protein. The data contain about 13,000 distinct CDR3 sequences, about 66% of them seen just once; the ten biggest clones take up 29%. The specimen was brain tumor tissue. These receptors were collected from a male donor with glioblastoma. The CDR3 runs from the conserved cysteine through the conserved F or W. A D gene is named only where the DNA matches it firmly. Size tells how often a clone was seen (once, few, many) or the class of an expanded clone, and some rows leave it out.

d_gene,abundance,v_gene,j_gene,len,CDR3nt,CDR3aa
NA,once,TRBV9,TRBJ2-7,12,TGTGCCAGCAGTAACCCCCGGTACGAGCAATACTTC,CASSNPRYEQYF
TRBD1,few,TRBV29-1,TRBJ1-2,15,TGCAGCGTCGTAACATCCGGGACAGAAAACTATGGCTACACCTTC,CSVVTSGTENYGYTF
NA,NA,TRBV6-1,TRBJ2-5,13,TGTGCCAGCAGGAGAAAATTAGAGGAGACCCAGTACTTC,CASRRKLEETQYF
NA,NA,TRBV11-2,TRBJ2-1,13,TGTGCCAGCAGCTTAGAGGCCTACAATGAGCAGTTCTTC,CASSLEAYNEQFF
TRBD2,NA,TRBV20-1,TRBJ2-1,16,TGCAGTGCTAGACCTGCATGGGGCGGGAGTTACAATGAGCAGTTCTTC,CSARPAWGGSYNEQFF
NA,NA,TRBV29-1,TRBJ1-5,12,TGCAGCGTTAAACAGGAGAATCAGCCCCAGCATTTT,CSVKQENQPQHF
TRBD1,once,TRBV6-6,TRBJ2-7,14,TGTGCCAGCAGCTCCGGGACAGCTTCCTACGAGCAGTACTTC,CASSSGTASYEQYF
TRBD1,NA,TRBV14,TRBJ2-1,13,TGTGCCAGCAGCCAACAAACAGGGGGGGAGCAGTTCTTC,CASSQQTGGEQFF
NA,NA,TRBV20-1,TRBJ1-1,15,TGCACTGCTAGAGATGGGGGGGGACTTGGGTCTGAAGTCTTCTTT,CTARDGGGLGSEVFF
TRBD1,once,TRBV29-1,TRBJ1-6,13,TGCAGCGTTGCCTGGGACAGAGAATCACCCCATCACTTT,CSVAWDRESPHHF
NA,NA,TRBV18,TRBJ1-1,15,TGTGCCAGCTCACCAGGCGGGAATACTAACACTGAAGCTTTCTTT,CASSPGGNTNTEAFF
TRBD1,NA,TRBV29-1,TRBJ2-7,14,TGCAGCATTCAAGGGACAGAGGAGTTCTATGAGCAGTACTTC,CSIQGTEEFYEQYF
TRBD1,many,TRBV5-1,TRBJ1-4,14,TGCGCCAGCGCCGGTGGGACAGGGAAAGAAAAACTGTTTTTT,CASAGGTGKEKLFF
NA,many,TRBV10-1,TRBJ2-1,16,TGCGCCAGCAGTGATCCAAGGACTACCAACTACAATGAGCAGTTCTTC,CASSDPRTTNYNEQFF
NA,NA,TRBV4-1,TRBJ2-5,15,TGCGCCAGCAGCCAAGATCGAGGCAGACAAGAGACCCCGTACTTC,CASSQDRGRQETPYF
NA,NA,TRBV29-1,TRBJ1-1,16,TGCACTTTCTCTGGTCGCGGCAGGCGGATTCCAGATGAAGCTTTCTTT,CTFSGRGRRIPDEAFF
TRBD2,NA,TRBV20-1,TRBJ2-7,13,TGCAGTGCCGCCGGACTAGCCAACTACGTACAGTACTTC,CSAAGLANYVQYF
NA,once,TRBV20-1,TRBJ1-6,15,TGCAGTGCCAGAGGAAGTAGGGGGGCAAATTCACCCCTCCACTTT,CSARGSRGANSPLHF
TRBD1,medium-sized,TRBV10-3,TRBJ2-4,13,TGTGCCATCAGTGAAGACAGGGGGAACATTCAGTACTTC,CAISEDRGNIQYF
NA,few,TRBV29-1,TRBJ2-5,11,TGCAGCGTCTGTAGAGCAGAGACCCAGTACTTC,CSVCRAETQYF
TRBD2,NA,TRBV12-3/TRBV12-4,TRBJ2-3,18,TGTGCCAGCAGAACCGGCCTAGCGGGAGGCAAAAGGCTAGACACGCAGTATTTT,CASRTGLAGGKRLDTQYF
NA,NA,TRBV4-1,TRBJ2-5,13,TGCGCCAGCAGCCAAGATGTTAGCCTACGCCCTTACTTC,CASSQDVSLRPYF
NA,medium-sized,TRBV20-1,TRBJ2-5,16,TGCAGTGCTAGTTGGTCTGGGAGTCTGGGCGGAGAGACCCAGTACTTC,CSASWSGSLGGETQYF
TRBD2,few,TRBV7-3,TRBJ2-7,15,TGTGCCGGCAGCCTTGGGACTAGCGGGAGGGACGAGCAGTACTTC,CAGSLGTSGRDEQYF
NA,NA,TRBV12-3/TRBV12-4,TRBJ1-5,21,TGTGCCAGCAGTTTAAAGTCTCGGGGGAACCGGGAAGCCGTTCTATATCAACCCCAGCATTTT,CASSLKSRGNREAVLYQPQHF
NA,NA,TRBV20-1,TRBJ2-7,15,TGCAGTGCTAGTGAATGGACTTCGGAGGATTACGAGCAGTACTTC,CSASEWTSEDYEQYF
NA,large,TRBV6-5,TRBJ2-7,16,TGTGCCAGCAGTTACGCAAAACTTGGTGGGGGGCTCGAGCAGTACTTC,CASSYAKLGGGLEQYF
NA,NA,TRBV6-6,TRBJ2-1,14,TGTGCCAGCACCGTACCCACAGCCTATAATGAGCGGTTCTTC,CASTVPTAYNERFF
TRBD2,large,TRBV11-2,TRBJ2-3,13,TGTGCCAGCAGCCTAGCGGCCACAGATACGCAGTATTTT,CASSLAATDTQYF
TRBD2,NA,TRBV6-5,TRBJ2-1,15,TGTGCCAGCAGTTACCAGAGCGGGGGGGCCGATGAGCAGTTCTTC,CASSYQSGGADEQFF
NA,NA,TRBV11-1,TRBJ2-1,14,TGTGCCAGCAACTTAGGAGAAATTAACAATGAGAAGATCTTC,CASNLGEINNEKIF
NA,NA,TRBV20-1,TRBJ2-7,11,TGCAGTGCTAGAAATCTCGACAAGCAGTACTTC,CSARNLDKQYF
NA,NA,TRBV11-1,TRBJ2-1,14,TGTGCCAGCAGCTTACCCTTTCTCTACAATGAGCAGTTCTTC,CASSLPFLYNEQFF
NA,NA,TRBV19,TRBJ1-2,13,TGTGCCAATAGTATCTGGGGGGCTGGTGGCTACACCTTC,CANSIWGAGGYTF
NA,NA,TRBV6-1,TRBJ2-6,13,TGTGCCAGCAATCTGAAAGGGGCCGACGTCCTGACCTTC,CASNLKGADVLTF
NA,once,TRBV6-6,TRBJ2-7,15,TGTGCCAGCAGTTACTCTTACAGTGTGAGGGACGAGCAGTACTTC,CASSYSYSVRDEQYF
NA,NA,TRBV10-2,TRBJ2-3,11,TGCGCCAGCGGGGGGCCAGATACGCAGTATTTT,CASGGPDTQYF
NA,NA,TRBV29-1,TRBJ2-5,12,TGCAGCGTTGAAGATGGAGGCCAGACCCAGTACTTC,CSVEDGGQTQYF
TRBD1,NA,TRBV11-1,TRBJ2-7,16,TGTGTCAGCAGCTTAGCGCGTCCGGACAGGGGGTACGATCAGTACTTC,CVSSLARPDRGYDQYF
TRBD1,many,TRBV2,TRBJ2-7,13,TGTGCCAGCAGTGGACAGGGTTTGGCCGAGCAGTACTTC,CASSGQGLAEQYF
NA,NA,TRBV11-2,TRBJ2-7,15,TGTGCCAGCAGCTTAGATAGGGCGATAGGTCTCGAGCAGTATTTC,CASSLDRAIGLEQYF
NA,large,TRBV6-1,TRBJ1-5,13,TGTGCCAGTGACCTTAATAGCAATCAGCCCCAGCATTTT,CASDLNSNQPQHF
TRBD2,NA,TRBV6-5,TRBJ2-7,13,TGTGCCAGCTGCCCGGGGCTAGCGGGTCTCCGTGTCTTC,CASCPGLAGLRVF
TRBD2,NA,TRBV20-1,TRBJ2-7,14,TGCAATGCCACGAAGCGGGAGTTCGGGTACGTGCAGTACTTC,CNATKREFGYVQYF
NA,NA,TRBV20-1,TRBJ2-3,14,TGCAGTGCCCACACCCCGTTTAGCACAGATACGCAGTATTTT,CSAHTPFSTDTQYF
NA,NA,TRBV7-9,TRBJ2-1,14,TGTGCCAGCAGCTTAGTTCCAGTTCACAATGAGCAGTTCTTC,CASSLVPVHNEQFF
TRBD1,once,TRBV10-2,TRBJ1-1,16,TGCGCCAGCAGTGAGTGGGGACAGGGGGGAAACACTGCAGCTCTCTTT,CASSEWGQGGNTAALF
NA,few,TRBV6-5,TRBJ1-4,15,TGTGCCAGCAGTTACGCTCCACGGAGGAATGAAAAACTGTTTTTT,CASSYAPRRNEKLFF
NA,many,TRBV28,TRBJ2-7,11,TGTGCCAGCAGTTTTATGTACGAGCAGTACTTC,CASSFMYEQYF
NA,NA,TRBV29-1,TRBJ2-4,14,TGCAGCGTTGAAGGGATGGGAGCCAAAAACATTCAGTACTTC,CSVEGMGAKNIQYF
NA,NA,TRBV14,TRBJ1-2,12,TGTGTCAGCAGAGATGGGGGCTGTGGCTACACCTTC,CVSRDGGCGYTF